This T cell receptor (beta chain) comes out of a study of CD8 T cells in ankylosing spondylitis. This clonotype was seen at least ten times. Its antigen is unidentified. TCRdb recomputed calls from the 5' RACE reads with MiXCR, one row per CDR3 protein. The sample includes 250,000 to 350,000 distinct CDR3 sequences, less than 25% seen only once; the top ten take roughly 3.4%. Study outcomes and limitations: Clones linked to disease were reported to show significant enrichment in matched ankylosing spondylitis synovial fluid.

This clonotype originated in a female donor with ankylosing spondylitis or in good health (not recorded which). Sequencing was carried out using blood, either unsorted or a sorted T cell fraction (not recorded which).

The CDR3 DNA reads as TGTGCCAGCAGTTTACCCGGACAGGGCAACTATGGCTACACCTTC. Protein sequence: CASSLPGQGNYGYTF. The gene calls are TRBV12-3 or TRBV12-4 and TRBJ1-2, with TRBD1 matching 8 bases. The V segment lost 2 bases and the J segment 2 bases; nucleotides outside the gene matches: 4. There are 15 residues in the CDR3.